This is a list of T cell receptor beta chains from one sample in a study of blood T cells in healthy people across ages. TCRdb re-called the 5' RACE reads with MiXCR, one entry per CDR3 protein. This sample has fewer than 950,000 distinct CDR3 sequences, with 50% to 65% found just once. Sequencing input: blood. These receptors originate from a man older than 75 in good health. Each CDR3 is given with its conserved first and last residue. Fields, in order: V gene, D gene, clone size, J gene, CDR3 DNA, CDR3 protein. The D gene is left open where the match is weak. Clone size is shown for a subset of rows, as once, few, many or a class of expanded clone.

v_gene: TRBV5-1; d_gene: TRBD1; abundance: -; j_gene: TRBJ1-5; CDR3nt: TGCGCCAGCAGCATAGGGACAGACCAGCCCCAGCATTTT; CDR3aa: CASSIGTDQPQHF
v_gene: TRBV12-3/TRBV12-4; d_gene: TRBD2; abundance: few; j_gene: TRBJ2-1; CDR3nt: TGTGCCAGCAGCCCCCGACTAGCCGACGTCTTCCATGAGCAGTTCTTC; CDR3aa: CASSPRLADVFHEQFF
v_gene: TRBV20-1; d_gene: TRBD2; abundance: -; j_gene: TRBJ2-5; CDR3nt: TGCAGTGCTCCCCGCGACGGGAGGGAGACCCAGTACTTC; CDR3aa: CSAPRDGRETQYF
v_gene: TRBV5-5; d_gene: TRBD1; abundance: -; j_gene: TRBJ2-4; CDR3nt: TGTGCCAGCTTAACGATCCCGGGACAGCAAAACATTCAGTACTTC; CDR3aa: CASLTIPGQQNIQYF
v_gene: TRBV6-2/TRBV6-3; d_gene: -; abundance: -; j_gene: TRBJ2-1; CDR3nt: TGTGCCAGCAGCCCGCCCCCCCCGGGGCGTGGCGAGCAGTTCTTC; CDR3aa: CASSPPPPGRGEQFF
v_gene: TRBV6-1; d_gene: -; abundance: -; j_gene: TRBJ1-2; CDR3nt: TGTGCCAGCAGTGGGGTCAGTAACTATGGCTACACCTTC; CDR3aa: CASSGVSNYGYTF
v_gene: TRBV27; d_gene: TRBD1; abundance: -; j_gene: TRBJ2-7; CDR3nt: TGTGCCAGCAGTTTTTCGTTAGGACAGGGCTTCTACGAGCAGTACTTC; CDR3aa: CASSFSLGQGFYEQYF
v_gene: TRBV10-3; d_gene: -; abundance: -; j_gene: TRBJ2-7; CDR3nt: TGTGCCATCAGCCCAGGGGCAGCCCAGCCCTACGAGCAGTACTTC; CDR3aa: CAISPGAAQPYEQYF
v_gene: TRBV24-1; d_gene: TRBD2; abundance: -; j_gene: TRBJ2-5; CDR3nt: TGTGCCACCAGTTCCCCGCGGGAGGGCCTCCAGACCCAGTACTTC; CDR3aa: CATSSPREGLQTQYF
v_gene: TRBV7-9; d_gene: TRBD1; abundance: -; j_gene: TRBJ1-2; CDR3nt: TGTGCCAGCAGCCTCGGACAGGGTGGGGCGGCAGGCTACACCTTC; CDR3aa: CASSLGQGGAAGYTF
v_gene: TRBV12-3/TRBV12-4; d_gene: -; abundance: few; j_gene: TRBJ1-6; CDR3nt: TGTGCCAGCAGTTCTACACCACCCCTCCACTTT; CDR3aa: CASSSTPPLHF
v_gene: TRBV20-1; d_gene: TRBD2; abundance: -; j_gene: TRBJ2-1; CDR3nt: TGCAGTGCTGGTACTAGCGGGAGGGGCGGTGAGCAGTTCTTC; CDR3aa: CSAGTSGRGGEQFF
v_gene: TRBV6-5; d_gene: -; abundance: -; j_gene: TRBJ2-5; CDR3nt: TGTGCCAGCAGTTACGCAGCCACTCGAAATGCACGAGAGACCCAGTACTTC; CDR3aa: CASSYAATRNARETQYF
v_gene: TRBV7-2; d_gene: TRBD1; abundance: -; j_gene: TRBJ1-2; CDR3nt: TGTGCCAGCAGCGCGGACAGGGTCTCGGTCTACACCTTC; CDR3aa: CASSADRVSVYTF
v_gene: TRBV5-1; d_gene: -; abundance: -; j_gene: TRBJ1-3; CDR3nt: TGCGCCAGCAGCCTTACTTTAGGCAGCTCTGGAAACACCATATATTTT; CDR3aa: CASSLTLGSSGNTIYF
v_gene: TRBV27; d_gene: TRBD1; abundance: -; j_gene: TRBJ1-1; CDR3nt: TGTGCCAGCAGCGCTCACAGGGGGAACACTGAAGCTTTCTTT; CDR3aa: CASSAHRGNTEAFF
v_gene: TRBV12-3/TRBV12-4; d_gene: TRBD2; abundance: -; j_gene: TRBJ2-7; CDR3nt: TGTGCCAGCAGTCCCCAGCGGGGGGTCTACGAGCAGTACTTC; CDR3aa: CASSPQRGVYEQYF
v_gene: TRBV4-1; d_gene: TRBD2; abundance: -; j_gene: TRBJ2-1; CDR3nt: TGCGCCAGCAGCCCTAACCCAACTAGCGGGGGATACAATGAGCAGTTCTTC; CDR3aa: CASSPNPTSGGYNEQFF
v_gene: TRBV7-2; d_gene: -; abundance: -; j_gene: TRBJ2-7; CDR3nt: TGTGCCAGCATCCCCTGGGGGGGGGCATACGAGCAGTACTTC; CDR3aa: CASIPWGGAYEQYF
v_gene: TRBV24-1; d_gene: TRBD2; abundance: -; j_gene: TRBJ2-3; CDR3nt: TGTGCCACCAGTGACCCTCTAGCGGAGACGGGAACAGATACGCAGTATTTT; CDR3aa: CATSDPLAETGTDTQYF
v_gene: TRBV2; d_gene: -; abundance: -; j_gene: TRBJ2-5; CDR3nt: TGTGCCAGCAGTGTGGTCTTGGAGACCCAGTACTTC; CDR3aa: CASSVVLETQYF
v_gene: TRBV29-1; d_gene: TRBD1; abundance: few; j_gene: TRBJ1-2; CDR3nt: TGCAGCGTGACCGGACAGGGATTGAACTATGGCTACACCTTC; CDR3aa: CSVTGQGLNYGYTF
v_gene: TRBV7-6; d_gene: -; abundance: few; j_gene: TRBJ2-3; CDR3nt: TGTGCCAGCAGCTTAGCCCGGCACGGTACGCAGTATTTT; CDR3aa: CASSLARHGTQYF
v_gene: TRBV12-3/TRBV12-4; d_gene: TRBD2; abundance: -; j_gene: TRBJ2-7; CDR3nt: TGTGCCAGCAGCCGGAGCGGGGGGCGCTACAATGAGCAGTACTTC; CDR3aa: CASSRSGGRYNEQYF
v_gene: TRBV4-2; d_gene: TRBD2; abundance: -; j_gene: TRBJ2-1; CDR3nt: TGTGCCAGCAGCCAGGTACTAGCGGGAGAGGGGCATGAGCAGTTCTTC; CDR3aa: CASSQVLAGEGHEQFF
v_gene: TRBV4-1; d_gene: -; abundance: -; j_gene: TRBJ1-6; CDR3nt: TGCGCCAGCAGCCAAGAGCCAAGAGGACAAAATAATTCACCCCTCCACTTT; CDR3aa: CASSQEPRGQNNSPLHF
v_gene: TRBV5-1; d_gene: TRBD1; abundance: -; j_gene: TRBJ2-1; CDR3nt: TGCGCCAGCAGCTTGCGAGGTAGGGGGCAAGGCAATGAGCAGTTCTTC; CDR3aa: CASSLRGRGQGNEQFF